These 13 T cell receptor beta chains came from one sample sequenced in a study of radiation and T cells in renal cell carcinoma. The time point is: blood 2 weeks post-SBRT. Treatment of the sample: 15 Gy SBRT to primary tumor, nephrectomy 4 weeks later. The assay was immunoSEQ multiplex PCR, and TCRdb's table has in-frame clones only and misses some. This table holds roughly 150,000 clones, approximately 88% found once. The sample here was blood, taken from a patient whose treatment included radiotherapy and nephrectomy. The receptors were gathered from a woman aged 50 to 60 with renal cell carcinoma.

This chain connects TRBV12-5 to TRBJ1-2; 8 bases map to TRBD1. CDR1 is LGHNT and CDR2 is FRNRAP in the germline V gene. The CDR3 contains 13 residues. The CDR3 reads CASTGALFYGYTF. CDR3 coding DNA: TGTGCCTCGACAGGGGCTTTATTCTATGGCTACACCTTC.

The V and J genes are TRBV25-1 and TRBJ1-2, with TRBD1 identical over 10 bases. The CDR3 is 15 amino acids. The germline gives CDR1 MGHDK, CDR2 SYGVNS. The V gene end was trimmed by 3 bases and the J gene end by 3 bases; junction bases not matched to a gene: 4. The CDR3 sequence: CASSDRDRGDYGYTF. In DNA, the CDR3 is TGTGCCAGCAGTGATCGGGACAGGGGAGACTATGGCTACACCTTC.

This chain joins TRBV5-6 and TRBJ2-5; the D gene is possibly TRBD2 (6 bases). The CDR3 is 16 residues long. Looked up from germline, CDR1 is SGHDT and CDR2 is YYEEEE. V lost 2 bases, J lost 4 bases, and 18 bases lay in between. Here the CDR3 DNA reads TGTGCCAGCAGCTTCCGGGACTCTTTTCACCTAGAGACCCAGTACTTC. It encodes CASSFRDSFHLETQYF.

This chain joins TRBV18 and TRBJ1-3; no clear D gene. Per germline, CDR1 KGHSH and CDR2 LQKENI. CDR3 length: 14 amino acids. V shed 5 bases and J shed 0 bases, with 8 bases lying between them. The CDR3 loop is CASSDGFSGNTIYF. The CDR3 bases are TGTGCCAGCTCAGATGGGTTCTCTGGAAACACCATATATTTT. Full variable domain (outside the CDR3, taken from reference TRBV18 and TRBJ1-3): NAGVMQNPRHLVRRRGQEARLRCSPMKGHSHVYWYRQLPEEGLKFMVYLQKENIIDESGMPKERFSAEFPKEGPSILRIQQVVRGDSAAYFCASSDGFSGNTIYFGEGSWLTVV.

This clone has only a few counts. The chain carries TRBV19 and TRBJ1-5; 8 positions agree with TRBD1. V gave up 3 bases and J gave up 3 bases; unmatched junction bases: 4. The CDR3 consists of 15 residues. Germline assignment: CDR1 LNHDA and CDR2 SQIVND (reference sequence). Written as DNA, the CDR3 is TGTGCCAGTAGTATCACAGGGGGGGACAATCAGCCCCAGCATTTT. This sequence encodes CASSITGGDNQPQHF.

On this clone: The identical CDR3 is also encoded by other nucleotide sequences in the sample. V is TRBV11-2 and J is TRBJ1-4; 7 bases map to TRBD1. The germline V gene encodes CDR1 SGHAT and CDR2 FQNNGV. V lost 6 bases and J lost 8; bases outside the gene matches: 6. The CDR3 is 13 residues long. The CDR3, as DNA: TGTGCCAGCAGTCGCGACAGGGACGAAAAACTGTTTTTT. Protein sequence: CASSRDRDEKLFF.

A word on this clone: This sample also contains other DNA sequences that code for the same CDR3. The CDR3 reads CASSGGSYEQYF. CDR3 DNA sequence: TGTGCCAGCAGCGGGGGGTCGTACGAGCAGTACTTC. This chain connects TRBV9 to TRBJ2-7, with D perhaps given as TRBD1 or TRBD2 (5 bases each). Trimming pared 3 bases from V and 4 bases from J, leaving 8 bases between. The CDR3 has 12 residues. Germline V gene data show CDR1 as SGDLS and CDR2 as YYNGEE.

This clone was observed a few times. V is TRBV9 and J is TRBJ1-1; 10 positions agree with TRBD1. The CDR3 runs to 15 residues. The trim removed 3 bases at V and 6 bases at J, leaving 8 bases unmatched. The germline V gene encodes CDR1 SGDLS and CDR2 YYNGEE. CDR3 residues: CASSEGTGAAAEAFF. The CDR3 nucleotides read TGTGCCAGCAGCGAGGGGACAGGGGCGGCGGCTGAAGCTTTCTTT.

The chain is built from TRBV4-3 and TRBJ1-2; 11 bases are a match to TRBD1. The CDR3 is made up of 15 amino acids. The J segment lost 3 bases and the V segment lost 1 base, leaving 1 base of the junction unmatched. Germline CDR1 reads LGHNA; CDR2 reads YSLEER. The CDR3 region is CASSQGTGGDYGYTF. In DNA form, the CDR3 reads TGCGCCAGCAGCCAAGGGACAGGGGGCGACTATGGCTACACCTTC.

The V gene is TRBV6-5, the J gene TRBJ1-3; no definite D call. Germline loops: CDR1 MNHEY, CDR2 SVGAGI. V lost 6 bases and J lost 0, with 12 bases in between. The CDR3 consists of 15 residues. The CDR3 sequence: CASSVRMYSGNTIYF. The CDR3 nucleotides read TGTGCCAGCAGCGTCAGGATGTACTCTGGAAACACCATATATTTT.

The chain joins TRBV2 to TRBJ2-7; D gene ambiguous. The V and J ends lost 2 bases and 6 bases respectively, with 8 bases between them. There are 12 residues in the CDR3. Germline CDR1 and CDR2: SNHLY and FYNNEI. CDR3 residues: CASSEIGREQYF. For the CDR3, the DNA is TGTGCCAGCAGTGAAATCGGGCGCGAGCAGTACTTC.

This clone was recorded only once. The gene calls are TRBV7-2 and TRBJ1-4; D might be TRBD1 (5 bases). The V end was cut by 2 bases, the J end by 5 bases, with 12 bases between. This CDR3 contains 15 residues. Germline-derived CDR1 and CDR2 are SGHTA and FQGNSA. CDR3 residues: CASSLWGSQNEKLFF. DNA of the CDR3: TGTGCCAGCAGCTTATGGGGCAGCCAAAATGAAAAACTGTTTTTT.

The rearrangement joins TRBV6-5 to TRBJ2-5, with TRBD2 as a possible D gene (6 bases). Germline V gene data show CDR1 as MNHEY and CDR2 as SVGAGI. Trimming pared 6 bases from V and 7 bases from J, leaving 15 bases between. The CDR3 covers 13 residues. CDR3: CASSHRTTRTQYF. As DNA, the CDR3 is TGTGCCAGCAGCCACCGGACTACCCGGACCCAGTACTTC.